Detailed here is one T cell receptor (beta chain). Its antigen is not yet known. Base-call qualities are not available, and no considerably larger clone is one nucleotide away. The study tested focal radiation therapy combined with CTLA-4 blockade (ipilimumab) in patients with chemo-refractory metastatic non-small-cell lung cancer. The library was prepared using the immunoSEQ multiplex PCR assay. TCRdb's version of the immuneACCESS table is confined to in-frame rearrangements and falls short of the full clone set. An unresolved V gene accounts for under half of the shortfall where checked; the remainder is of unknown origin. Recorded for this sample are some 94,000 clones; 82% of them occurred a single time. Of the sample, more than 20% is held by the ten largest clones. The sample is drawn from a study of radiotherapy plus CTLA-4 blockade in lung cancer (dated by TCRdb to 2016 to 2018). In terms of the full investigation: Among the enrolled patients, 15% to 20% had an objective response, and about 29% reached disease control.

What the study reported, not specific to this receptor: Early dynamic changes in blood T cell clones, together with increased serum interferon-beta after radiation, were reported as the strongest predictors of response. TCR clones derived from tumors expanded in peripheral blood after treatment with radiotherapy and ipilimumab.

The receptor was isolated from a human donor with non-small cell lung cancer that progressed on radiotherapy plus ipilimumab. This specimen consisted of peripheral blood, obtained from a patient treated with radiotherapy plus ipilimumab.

The DNA is TGTGCCAGCAGCCCAGGGGGCAATCAGCCCCAGCATTTT. The encoded protein is CASSPGGNQPQHF. The sequence links TRBV7-3 to TRBJ1-5, with TRBD1 tentatively as D gene (6 bases match). Reading from cysteine to phenylalanine, the CDR3 counts 13 amino acids. Only the CDR3 portion is preserved as DNA: 39 bases, with reading frame beginning at the first base. CDR1 SGHTA and CDR2 FQGTGA were looked up in the germline V gene. V and J are truncated by 5 bases and 2 bases respectively, leaving an intervening sequence of 7 bases.